A selection of T cell receptor beta chains follows, all from one sample in a study of blood T cell repertoires in COVID-19. The repertoire was sequenced with immunoSEQ multiplex PCR; TCRdb's copy has only in-frame clones and lacks some. The repertoire holds 240,000 or so clones, with around 87% as singletons. Sequencing used peripheral blood. The receptors shown here come from a young woman who had recovered from COVID-19. The CDR3 runs from the conserved cysteine through the conserved F or W. D genes are given only for firm matches. Not every row has a clone size; where given, it reads once, few, many or a size class.

size	J	V	D	CDR3	DNA
once	TRBJ2-7	TRBV6-2/TRBV6-3	TRBD1	CASSYSGQLYEQYF	TGTGCCAGCAGTTACTCGGGACAGCTCTACGAGCAGTACTTC
.	TRBJ2-5	TRBV7-6	.	CASSLGGPRLQETQYF	TGTGCCAGCAGCCTAGGGGGGCCCAGGCTACAAGAGACCCAGTACTTC
.	TRBJ2-5	TRBV25-1	TRBD1	CASSESRTGRWEETQYF	TGTGCCAGCAGTGAGTCCCGGACAGGGCGCTGGGAAGAGACCCAGTACTTC
.	TRBJ1-2	TRBV5-4	.	CASSLEPQSYGYTF	TGTGCCAGCAGCTTGGAACCCCAGTCCTATGGCTACACCTTC
.	TRBJ1-1	TRBV14	TRBD1	CASSRTGDLSEAFF	TGTGCCAGCAGCCGGACAGGGGACCTCTCCGAAGCTTTCTTT
.	TRBJ2-2	TRBV5-5	.	CASSLSLAGNTGELFF	TGTGCCAGCAGCTTATCTCTGGCAGGTAACACCGGGGAGCTGTTTTTT
.	TRBJ2-7	TRBV9	.	CASSVTGQTTYEQYF	TGTGCCAGCAGCGTAACAGGACAGACTACCTACGAGCAGTACTTC
.	TRBJ1-3	TRBV5-1	TRBD1	CASSKGQGTGNTIYF	TGCGCCAGCAGCAAAGGACAGGGGACGGGAAACACCATATATTTT
many	TRBJ1-2	TRBV2	.	CASSLTGYNGYTF	TGTGCCAGCAGTCTTACAGGGTACAATGGCTACACCTTC
.	TRBJ2-1	TRBV28	.	CATNRVIGNEQFF	TGTGCCACCAACAGGGTCATTGGGAATGAGCAGTTCTTC
.	TRBJ2-3	TRBV2	.	CASRKLINPTDTQYF	TGTGCCAGCAGAAAACTCATAAATCCCACAGATACGCAGTATTTT
.	TRBJ1-2	TRBV7-9	.	CASSLEQGGGYTF	TGTGCCAGCAGCTTAGAACAGGGCGGGGGCTACACCTTC
few	TRBJ2-7	TRBV5-6	.	CASRHTRRVEQYF	TGTGCCAGCAGGCATACCAGACGGGTCGAGCAGTACTTC
.	TRBJ1-2	TRBV7-9	.	CASSQDSNYGYTF	TGTGCCAGCAGCCAGGACAGTAACTATGGCTACACCTTC
.	TRBJ1-1	TRBV7-3	TRBD1	CASSPTTGGTEAFF	TGTGCCAGCAGCCCAACGACAGGGGGCACTGAAGCTTTCTTT
once	TRBJ1-6	TRBV7-9	.	CASSLSEGVDSPLHF	TGTGCCAGCAGCTTATCAGAGGGGGTGGATTCACCCCTCCACTTT
.	TRBJ2-3	TRBV5-1	.	CASGLAYTDTQYF	TGCGCCAGCGGGCTCGCTTACACAGATACGCAGTATTTT
.	TRBJ2-7	TRBV7-9	TRBD2	CASSLEQGGGANEQYF	TGTGCCAGCAGCTTAGAGCAGGGCGGGGGGGCAAACGAGCAGTACTTC
.	TRBJ1-6	TRBV2	.	CASKGRTSNSPLHF	TGTGCCAGCAAGGGGCGAACCTCCAATTCACCCCTCCACTTT
.	TRBJ1-6	TRBV5-1	TRBD1	CASRQGADSPLHF	TGCGCCAGTCGACAGGGGGCCGATTCACCCCTCCACTTT
.	TRBJ1-1	TRBV10-3	.	CAISEVAEPAFF	TGTGCCATCAGTGAGGTAGCCGAACCGGCTTTCTTT
.	TRBJ2-3	TRBV29-1	TRBD1	CSVEPLIGTGGSLEFADTQYF	TGCAGCGTTGAACCCCTAATCGGGACAGGCGGATCCCTGGAGTTTGCGGATACGCAGTATTTT
once	TRBJ1-1	TRBV4-3	.	CASSQGVQGHTEAFF	TGCGCCAGCAGCCAAGGTGTTCAGGGGCACACTGAAGCTTTCTTT
.	TRBJ2-1	TRBV11-2	.	CASSPDLGGSHYNEQFF	TGTGCCAGCAGCCCTGACCTTGGGGGGTCCCACTACAATGAGCAGTTCTTC
.	TRBJ2-1	TRBV4-1	TRBD2	CASSQGASGRRSYNEQFF	TGCGCCAGCAGCCAAGGGGCTAGCGGGAGGCGCTCCTACAATGAGCAGTTCTTC
.	TRBJ2-5	TRBV4-1	TRBD1	CASSQNRGQQETQYF	TGCGCCAGCAGCCAAAACAGGGGGCAGCAAGAGACCCAGTACTTC
.	TRBJ1-2	TRBV6-2/TRBV6-3	.	CASSRGTLDSYTF	TGTGCCAGCAGTCGAGGGACACTGGATTCCTACACCTTC
.	TRBJ2-5	TRBV19	.	CASSPAGSTETQYF	TGTGCCAGTAGTCCAGCAGGGTCCACAGAGACCCAGTACTTC
.	TRBJ2-7	TRBV11-2	.	CASSFGQGLYEQYF	TGTGCCAGCAGCTTCGGTCAGGGGCTCTACGAGCAGTACTTC
.	TRBJ2-1	TRBV6-5	.	CASSYSGRSYNEQFF	TGTGCCAGCAGTTACTCGGGCCGCTCCTACAATGAGCAGTTCTTC
.	TRBJ1-2	TRBV21-1	.	CASSKALGRYGYTF	TGTGCCAGCAGCAAAGCACTCGGCAGGTATGGCTACACCTTC
.	TRBJ2-1	TRBV7-9	TRBD1	CASSLRGQTTNEQFF	TGTGCCAGCAGCTTAAGGGGGCAAACTACCAATGAGCAGTTCTTC
.	TRBJ1-2	TRBV12-5	.	CASGSRPRINYGYTF	TGTGCTAGTGGGTCCAGGCCGCGAATTAACTATGGCTACACCTTC
.	TRBJ2-5	TRBV14	.	CASSQDSRRGQDQETQYF	TGTGCCAGCAGCCAAGATAGTAGAAGAGGGCAGGACCAAGAGACCCAGTACTTC
.	TRBJ2-7	TRBV15	TRBD1	CATSRDLGQGYHEQYF	TGTGCCACCAGCAGAGATCTGGGACAGGGTTACCACGAGCAGTACTTC
.	TRBJ2-1	TRBV6-6	TRBD2	CASGSGDYNEQFF	TGTGCCAGCGGTAGCGGGGACTACAATGAGCAGTTCTTC
few	TRBJ2-7	TRBV10-3	.	CAISESSGNNEQYF	TGTGCCATCAGTGAGTCCTCGGGGAACAACGAGCAGTACTTC
.	TRBJ1-1	TRBV18	.	CASSPTGKVNTEAFF	TGTGCCAGCTCACCAACGGGTAAGGTGAACACTGAAGCTTTCTTT
few	TRBJ1-1	TRBV19	.	CASTLRSGAEAFF	TGTGCCAGTACCCTAAGGTCGGGGGCTGAAGCTTTCTTT
.	TRBJ2-1	TRBV10-2	.	CASSESGGGSEQFF	TGCGCCAGCAGTGAGTCTGGAGGAGGCAGCGAGCAGTTCTTC
.	TRBJ1-1	TRBV18	TRBD1	CASSPTTGSGLSEAFF	TGTGCCAGCTCACCAACGACAGGGTCTGGACTATCTGAAGCTTTCTTT
.	TRBJ2-2	TRBV7-3	.	CASSLAAALNTGELFF	TGTGCCAGCAGCTTAGCGGCGGCCCTGAACACCGGGGAGCTGTTTTTT
once	TRBJ2-1	TRBV10-1	.	CASSDSTYNEQFF	TGCGCCAGCAGTGATAGTACCTACAATGAGCAGTTCTTC